What follows are 12 T cell receptor beta chains derived from one specimen sequenced in a study of CD8+ T cells in alopecia areata. Samples from alopecia areata patients were lesional scalp punch biopsies and peripheral blood. Once RNA had been extracted, it was reverse transcribed into cDNA to act as the sequencing template. Clones were read by immunoSEQ multiplex PCR, and TCRdb kept only the in-frame ones, dropping some. The data show about 12,000 clones, about three fifths seen once. The specimen sequenced was skin. These receptors came from a human donor with alopecia areata.

CDR3: CASSRNRDNADTQYF. The CDR3 DNA is TGCGCCAGCAGCCGCAACCGGGACAACGCAGATACGCAGTATTTT. The genes are TRBV5-1 and TRBJ2-3; D may be TRBD1 (6 bases). The CDR3 length is 15 residues. Deletions cut 4 bases from V and 4 bases from J, with 16 bases between. CDR1 is SGHRS, CDR2 YFSETQ, per germline.

A note on this clone: Sequence at one end of the junction differs from germline and may be a read error. The same CDR3 also results from other DNA sequences found in this sample. This chain connects TRBV7-3 to TRBJ1-1; TRBD1 matches 7 bases. Germline assignment: CDR1 SGHTA and CDR2 FQGTGA. The CDR3 sequence is 13 residues long. Here the CDR3 reads CASSLTGVTEAFF. The DNA for the CDR3 is TGTGCTAGCAGCCTTACAGGGGTCACTGAAGCTTTCTTT.

The genes are TRBV6-1 and TRBJ2-2; TRBD1 might be the D (5 bases). Germline V lookup: CDR1 MNHNS, CDR2 SASEGT. The V end was cut by 2 bases, the J end by 4 bases, with 17 bases between. There are 17 residues in the CDR3. Here the CDR3 DNA reads TGTGCCAGCAGTGAAAAGCCCTGGAGACAGCCCACCGGGGAGCTGTTTTTT. Translated, it gives CASSEKPWRQPTGELFF.

V gene TRBV10-3 combines with J gene TRBJ1-1; 7 bases are shared with TRBD1. V was clipped by 6 bases and J by 0 bases; unmatched bases: 7. Per germline, CDR1 ENHRY and CDR2 SYGVKD. The CDR3 is made up of 15 amino acids. DNA for the CDR3: TGTGCCATCAGCAGACAGGGAATGATGAACACTGAAGCTTTCTTT. Protein: CAISRQGMMNTEAFF.

CDR3 sequence (DNA): TGTGCCAGCAGTACTAACGGGCAGAACACCGGGGAGCTGTTTTTT. It translates to CASSTNGQNTGELFF. The rearrangement links TRBV2 to TRBJ2-2; D gene ambiguous. CDR3 length: 15 residues. Germline CDR1 reads SNHLY; CDR2 reads FYNNEI. Trimming cost V 5 bases and J 1 base, with 11 bases left between them. The variable domain in full, with the rest retrieved from reference TRBV2 and TRBJ2-2, is EPEVTQTPSHQVTQMGQEVILRCVPISNHLYFYWYRQILGQKVEFLVSFYNNEISEKSEIFDDQFSVERPDGSNFTLKIRSTKLEDSAMYFCASSTNGQNTGELFFGEGSRLTVL.

The chain is built from TRBV6-6 and TRBJ2-1; 8 bases agree with TRBD2. The CDR3 is 13 amino acids. Germline V CDR1 and CDR2: MNHNY, SVGAGI (reference sequence). Unmatched junction bases numbered 9, after V lost 8 bases and J lost 9 bases. CDR3 in DNA: TGTGCCAGCGTCCGGGAGGGCTATGGTGAGCAGTTCTTC. This codes for CASVREGYGEQFF.

J is TRBJ1-2 and V is TRBV27; perhaps TRBD1 as D (5 bases). Trimming left V 3 bases short and J 8 bases short, with 28 bases between. The germline V gene has CDR1 MNHEY and CDR2 SMNVEV (reference sequence). The CDR3 length is 18 residues. CDR3 protein: CASSFDPKVRDEIYGYTF. CDR3 bases: TGTGCCAGCAGTTTCGACCCTAAGGTCAGGGACGAGATCTACGGCTACACCTTC.

The chain is built from TRBV29-1 and TRBJ2-3; 8 bases fit TRBD2. Unmatched junction bases numbered 16, after V lost 3 bases and J lost 5 bases. This CDR3 is 17 amino acids long. CDR1 is SQVTM and CDR2 is ANQGSEA in the germline V gene. This CDR3 is CSVEGFGAGGAGDTQYF. Here the CDR3 DNA reads TGCAGCGTTGAGGGTTTTGGGGCGGGAGGAGCTGGAGATACGCAGTATTTT.

V and J are TRBV28 and TRBJ2-4, with D perhaps matching TRBD2 (5 bases). The CDR3 has 17 residues. V shed 7 bases and J shed 4 bases, with 23 bases lying between them. Per the germline V gene, CDR1 is MDHEN and CDR2 is SYDVKM. The chain's CDR3 is CASKTRAGLRTKNIQYF. DNA of the CDR3: TGTGCCAGCAAAACGAGAGCAGGACTTCGAACTAAAAACATTCAGTACTTC.

This clone was counted once. V is TRBV19 and J is TRBJ2-7; D not certain. Germline CDR1 and CDR2: LNHDA and SQIVND (reference sequence). The V and J ends lost 0 bases and 0 bases respectively, with 9 bases between them. The CDR3 extends over 15 amino acids. The CDR3 region is CASSIDGLYSYEQYF. As DNA, the CDR3 is TGTGCCAGTAGTATAGACGGCCTCTACTCCTACGAGCAGTACTTC. Full variable domain (outside the CDR3, taken from reference TRBV19 and TRBJ2-7): DGGITQSPKYLFRKEGQNVTLSCEQNLNHDAMYWYRQDPGQGLRLIYYSQIVNDFQKGDIAEGYSVSREKKESFPLTVTSAQKNPTAFYLCASSIDGLYSYEQYFGPGTRLTVT.

This clone appeared a few times. This rearrangement joins TRBV29-1 to TRBJ2-7; D is perhaps TRBD1 or TRBD2 (5 bases each). V was clipped by 4 bases and J by 2 bases, with 12 bases between them. CDR3 length: 13 amino acids. From germline, CDR1 is SQVTM and CDR2 ANQGSEA. The CDR3 DNA reads TGCAGCGTTGGAAGGGGAGAGCCCTACGAGCAGTACTTC. Its translation is CSVGRGEPYEQYF.

This clone was detected only a few times. The chain links TRBV28 to TRBJ1-1, with 7 bases matching TRBD1. The germline CDR1 and CDR2 sequences are MDHEN and SYDVKM. Trimming at V came to 6 bases and at J to 0 bases, leaving 7 bases not matched to a gene. The CDR3 runs 15 residues. The CDR3 region has the DNA TGTGCCAGCAGCCGCGGGGACAGATTGAACACTGAAGCTTTCTTT. This codes for CASSRGDRLNTEAFF. Looking up the rest from reference TRBV28 and TRBJ1-1 gives the full variable domain: DVKVTQSSRYLVKRTGEKVFLECVQDMDHENMFWYRQDPGLGLRLIYFSYDVKMKEKGDIPEGYSVSREKKERFSLILESASTNQTSMYLCASSRGDRLNTEAFFGQGTRLTVV.